Shown below are 31 T cell receptor beta chains from a single sample sequenced in a study of somatic mutations in cytotoxic T cells in rheumatoid arthritis. The protocol was immunoSEQ multiplex PCR, while the TCRdb copy is restricted to in-frame clones and leaves out a portion. The data contain 25,000 to 30,000 clones, roughly 80% of them singletons. Sequencing was performed on CD8+ T cells sorted from blood. Receptors were obtained from a man in his fifties in good health.

CDR3 protein: CASTLDISGRVNEQFF. In DNA form, the CDR3 reads TGTGCCAGCACCCTCGATATTAGCGGGAGGGTCAATGAGCAGTTCTTC. The chain is built from TRBV5-6 and TRBJ2-1; 11 bases fit TRBD2. J lost 6 bases, V lost 6 bases, and 11 bases had no gene match. This CDR3 has 16 amino acids. Germline lookup yields CDR1 SGHDT and CDR2 YYEEEE.

The chain links TRBV4-3 to TRBJ2-7; D might be TRBD2 (6 bases). The CDR3 is 15 amino acids. V shed 4 bases and J shed 1 base, with 14 bases lying between them. The germline V gene has CDR1 LGHNA and CDR2 YSLEER. CDR3 in DNA: TGCGCCAGCAGCCCCGGGGGTGGGAGTTCCTACGAGCAGTACTTC. Its protein is CASSPGGGSSYEQYF.

The chain has TRBV6-6 and TRBJ2-3; D remains ambiguous. Trimming left V 2 bases short and J 5 bases short, with 5 bases between. Germline CDR1 is MNHNY and CDR2 is SVGAGI (reference sequence). CDR3 length: 12 residues. Here the CDR3 reads CASSYGVDTQYF. In nucleotides, the CDR3 is TGTGCCAGCAGTTACGGAGTAGATACGCAGTATTTT.

The V and J genes are TRBV4-1 and TRBJ2-7; tentative D call: TRBD1 (5 bases). The CDR3 is 15 residues long. The germline V and J ends were trimmed by 4 bases and 2 bases, with 15 bases remaining between them. Germline V gene sequence: CDR1 MGHRA, CDR2 YSYEKL. The CDR3 region has the DNA TGCGCCAGCAGCCTCCAACCGGACAAGCCCTACGAGCAGTACTTC. Its protein is CASSLQPDKPYEQYF.

The chain carries TRBV11-3 and TRBJ2-7; TRBD1 aligns across 7 bases. V shed 5 bases, J shed 2 bases, and the junction held 6 bases outside the gene matches. Per the germline V gene, CDR1 is SGHNT and CDR2 is YENEEA. The CDR3 is 14 amino acids. The CDR3 is CASSTRTGPYEQYF. The CDR3 DNA reads TGTGCCAGCAGCACACGGACAGGCCCCTACGAGCAGTACTTC.

The CDR3 protein is CSVAGNPGTQETQYF. In DNA, the CDR3 is TGCAGCGTCGCTGGGAACCCGGGGACCCAAGAGACCCAGTACTTC. The V and J genes are TRBV29-1 and TRBJ2-5; D is possibly TRBD1 or TRBD2 (5 bases each). Germline loops: CDR1 SQVTM, CDR2 ANQGSEA. The CDR3 contains 15 residues. The ends were cut back, 6 bases at V and 1 base at J, with 18 bases in the middle.

This clone was seen a few times. V is TRBV28 and J is TRBJ2-7; 7 nucleotides align to TRBD2. This CDR3 has 15 amino acids. J was trimmed by 6 bases and V by 8 bases; bases with no gene match: 16. Germline CDR1 reads MDHEN; CDR2 reads SYDVKM. Here the CDR3 reads CASGLVGGPGREQYF. The CDR3 DNA reads TGTGCCAGCGGGTTGGTGGGAGGGCCAGGTCGCGAGCAGTACTTC.

V gene TRBV27 combines with J gene TRBJ1-1; D unclear. Germline V gene lookup returns CDR1 MNHEY and CDR2 SMNVEV (reference sequence). The CDR3 consists of 18 residues. V gave up 0 bases and J gave up 0 bases, with 17 bases separating them. This chain's CDR3 is CASSLSLERLGMNTEAFF. The CDR3 coding sequence is TGTGCCAGCAGTTTATCGCTTGAAAGATTAGGGATGAACACTGAAGCTTTCTTT.

Judged by abundance, this clone is medium-sized (0.01 to 0.1%). The J gene is TRBJ2-1, the V gene TRBV27; 10 bases align to TRBD2. After removal of 6 bases from V and 7 bases from J, the junction contained 6 bases not matched to a gene. CDR1 MNHEY and CDR2 SMNVEV come from the germline V gene (reference sequence). The CDR3 runs to 14 residues. The CDR3 reads CASRIAGGQNEQFF. The DNA of the CDR3 is TGTGCCAGCAGAATAGCGGGAGGACAAAATGAGCAGTTCTTC.

This chain joins TRBV2 and TRBJ2-5, with TRBD2 matching 13 bases. Trimming cost V 6 bases and J 4 bases; bases outside gene matches: 2. The CDR3 consists of 14 residues. The germline CDR1 and CDR2 sequences are SNHLY and FYNNEI. DNA of the CDR3: TGTGCCAGCAGAGGACTAGCGGGAGTAGAGACCCAGTACTTC. Protein sequence: CASRGLAGVETQYF.

J is TRBJ1-2 and V is TRBV27, with 11 bases identical to TRBD1. Looked up from germline, CDR1 is MNHEY and CDR2 is SMNVEV (reference sequence). The CDR3 consists of 15 residues. J gave up 5 bases and V 6 bases, and 8 bases lay outside the gene matches. The CDR3 DNA reads as TGTGCCAGCAGCCGAGGGACAGGGGGAAAGTATGGCTACACCTTC. Translating it yields CASSRGTGGKYGYTF.

The chain has TRBV7-9 and TRBJ1-1, with 11 bases lining up with TRBD1. CDR3 length: 14 residues. The V segment lost 6 bases and the J segment 5 bases; nucleotides outside the gene matches: 5. Germline lookup yields CDR1 SEHNR and CDR2 FQNEAQ (reference sequence). The CDR3 reads CASRPGTGGTEAFF. For the CDR3, the DNA is TGTGCCAGCAGGCCCGGGACAGGGGGGACTGAAGCTTTCTTT.

J is TRBJ2-5 and V is TRBV7-2; 12 positions agree with TRBD2. Trimming removed 1 base from V and 5 bases from J; junction bases left unmatched: 11. The germline gives CDR1 SGHTA, CDR2 FQGNSA. This CDR3 has 18 amino acids. The DNA for the CDR3 is TGTGCCAGCAGCTTAGGGCTAGCGGGAGGGCCACGTCAGGAGACCCAGTACTTC. It codes for CASSLGLAGGPRQETQYF. The variable domain in full, with the rest retrieved from reference TRBV7-2 and TRBJ2-5, is GAGVSQSPSNKVTEKGKDVELRCDPISGHTALYWYRQSLGQGLEFLIYFQGNSAPDKSGLPSDRFSAERTGGSVSTLTIQRTQQEDSAVYLCASSLGLAGGPRQETQYFGPGTRLLVL.

The chain has TRBV4-2 and TRBJ2-1; TRBD2 aligns across 7 bases. V was clipped by 0 bases and J by 3 bases; unmatched bases: 8. Germline CDR1 reads LGHNA; CDR2 reads YNFKEQ. The CDR3 totals 17 residues. The CDR3 DNA sequence: TGTGCCAGCAGCCAAGATTCCCGGGACTATCTCTACAATGAGCAGTTCTTC. This translates into CASSQDSRDYLYNEQFF.

J is TRBJ1-2 and V is TRBV11-2, with a tentative D call TRBD1 (6 bases). V was clipped by 4 bases and J by 3 bases, with 15 bases between them. From germline, CDR1 is SGHAT and CDR2 FQNNGV. This CDR3 comprises 15 residues. CDR3 loop: CASSSRGAEDYGYTF. The CDR3 bases are TGTGCCAGCAGCTCCAGGGGTGCTGAGGACTATGGCTACACCTTC.

The CDR3 region has the DNA TGTGCCAGCAGCCGGCGGGTGGTGAGGGGCACCGGGGAGCTGTTTTTT. Translation gives CASSRRVVRGTGELFF. The V and J genes are TRBV5-4 and TRBJ2-2; D tentatively reads TRBD1 or TRBD2 (5 bases each). Per the germline V gene, CDR1 is SGHNT and CDR2 is YYREEE (reference sequence). The CDR3 covers 16 residues. With 4 bases removed from V and 4 bases from J, the gap between germline ends came to 17 bases.

The chain joins TRBV13 to TRBJ2-3, with 14 positions matching TRBD2. With V trimmed by 5 bases and J by 6 bases, 13 bases remained unmatched. CDR3 size: 18 residues. In germline, CDR1 is PRHDT, CDR2 FYEKMQ (reference sequence). CDR3: CASSLRGGTSGSVDTQYF. CDR3 sequence (DNA): TGTGCCAGCAGCCTTCGGGGCGGGACTAGCGGGAGTGTGGATACGCAGTATTTT.

This clone was seen only once. The chain is built from TRBV19 and TRBJ2-1, with 10 bases aligning to TRBD2. V dropped 7 bases and J dropped 5; count of bases not matched to a gene: 17. This CDR3 is built from 18 residues. The germline gives CDR1 LNHDA, CDR2 SQIVND (reference sequence). The chain's CDR3 is CASTKGQFSGRFDNEQFF. The CDR3 region has the DNA TGTGCCAGTACCAAGGGACAGTTTAGCGGGAGGTTCGACAATGAGCAGTTCTTC. Complete variable domain (other parts from reference TRBV19 and TRBJ2-1): DGGITQSPKYLFRKEGQNVTLSCEQNLNHDAMYWYRQDPGQGLRLIYYSQIVNDFQKGDIAEGYSVSREKKESFPLTVTSAQKNPTAFYLCASTKGQFSGRFDNEQFFGPGTRLTVL.

The rearrangement links TRBV29-1 to TRBJ2-7; 10 bases fit TRBD2. CDR3 length: 15 residues. Germline CDR1 reads SQVTM; CDR2 reads ANQGSEA. V lost 0 bases to trimming and J lost 5 bases; unmatched junction nucleotides: 7. The CDR3 region is CSVEDPTSGINEQYF. CDR3 nucleotides: TGCAGCGTTGAAGATCCAACTAGCGGGATTAACGAGCAGTACTTC.

The genes are TRBV10-3 and TRBJ2-7; possibly TRBD2 for D (5 bases). Germline V gene sequence: CDR1 ENHRY, CDR2 SYGVKD. V lost 3 bases and J lost 6, with 18 bases in between. This CDR3 contains 15 residues. The CDR3 region is CAISDVPGRRSEQYF. CDR3 DNA: TGTGCCATCAGTGACGTCCCGGGCAGGAGGTCCGAGCAGTACTTC.

This clone was recorded once. This chain links TRBV29-1 with TRBJ2-1, with D possibly TRBD1 on 6 matching bases. The CDR3 runs to 14 residues. The germline V gene encodes CDR1 SQVTM and CDR2 ANQGSEA. Trimming shortened V by 4 bases and J by 7 bases, and 17 bases separated the two germline ends. The chain's CDR3 is CSVAGALEGNEQFF. The CDR3 DNA reads as TGCAGCGTTGCAGGGGCCCTAGAGGGGAATGAGCAGTTCTTC.

The chain couples TRBV27 to TRBJ2-1; 9 positions match TRBD2. V shed 3 bases and J 6 bases; nucleotides not matched to a gene: 3. The CDR3 consists of 14 residues. Germline CDR1 reads MNHEY; CDR2 reads SMNVEV (reference sequence). CDR3 loop: CASSFVLAGNEQFF. CDR3 DNA sequence: TGTGCCAGCAGTTTTGTACTAGCGGGCAATGAGCAGTTCTTC.

V and J are TRBV7-2 and TRBJ2-7; D possibly uses TRBD1 or TRBD2 (5 bases each). Per germline, CDR1 SGHTA and CDR2 FQGNSA. The CDR3 runs 19 residues. The V end was cut by 5 bases, the J end by 4 bases, with 30 bases between. In DNA, the CDR3 is TGTGCCAGCAGCCATGCCCCGGGTCGGTGGGACCCTTTAAGATACGAGCAGTACTTC. This encodes CASSHAPGRWDPLRYEQYF.

This clone was recorded once. The chain uses TRBV29-1 and TRBJ2-5, with 12 bases matching TRBD1. Looked up from germline, CDR1 is SQVTM and CDR2 is ANQGSEA. This CDR3 comprises 14 residues. The V gene end was trimmed by 5 bases and the J gene end by 5 bases; junction bases not matched to a gene: 6. CDR3 in DNA: TGCAGCGTTTTCGGGACAGGGGGCTGGGAGACCCAGTACTTC. Translating it yields CSVFGTGGWETQYF.

The chain uses TRBV7-9 and TRBJ2-5; D perhaps matches TRBD1 (5 bases). The CDR3 length is 15 residues. V was pared by 0 bases and J by 1 base, with 9 bases between. CDR1 and CDR2 (germline): SEHNR, FQNEAQ (reference sequence). The DNA for the CDR3 is TGTGCCAGCAGCTTAGCCCGACAGTCCCAAGAGACCCAGTACTTC. Residues: CASSLARQSQETQYF.

The chain carries TRBV5-6 and TRBJ2-7, with a tentative D call TRBD2 (6 bases). Germline V gene lookup returns CDR1 SGHDT and CDR2 YYEEEE. The V end was cut by 3 bases, the J end by 2 bases, with 12 bases between. The CDR3 runs to 14 residues. DNA for the CDR3: TGTGCCAGCAGCTCGGACTGGACTACCTACGAGCAGTACTTC. It codes for CASSSDWTTYEQYF. Combining the CDR3 with reference TRBV5-6 and TRBJ2-7 gives the whole variable domain DAGVTQSPTHLIKTRGQQVTLRCSPKSGHDTVSWYQQALGQGPQFIFQYYEEEERQRGNFPDRFSGHQFPNYSSELNVNALLLGDSALYLCASSSDWTTYEQYFGPGTRLTVT.

The V gene is TRBV7-9, the J gene TRBJ1-2, with 8 bases identical to TRBD1. Germline CDR1 and CDR2: SEHNR and FQNEAQ (reference sequence). J lost 4 bases, V lost 5 bases, and 12 bases had no gene match. The CDR3 length is 16 residues. CDR3: CASSLPNRGDVYGYTF. The CDR3 DNA is TGTGCCAGCAGCCTACCAAACAGGGGGGATGTCTATGGCTACACCTTC.

V and J are TRBV6-5 and TRBJ2-7, with D possibly TRBD2 on 6 matching bases. The CDR3 sequence is 13 residues long. The V gene lost 2 bases and the J gene lost 7 bases, with 12 bases spanning the gap. The V gene's germline CDR1 is MNHEY and CDR2 SVGAGI. CDR3 sequence: CASSYDGGREQYF. CDR3 DNA: TGTGCCAGCAGTTACGACGGGGGTCGGGAGCAGTACTTC.

The CDR3 spells CASSPGTKGAEQFF. In DNA form, the CDR3 reads TGTGCCAGCAGTCCGGGGACTAAGGGGGCTGAGCAGTTCTTC. This sequence joins TRBV27 and TRBJ2-1; D might be TRBD1 or TRBD2, each matching 7 bases. The length of the CDR3 is 14 residues. Trimming stripped 5 bases from V and 9 bases from J, with 17 bases between. Germline V gene data show CDR1 as MNHEY and CDR2 as SMNVEV (reference sequence).

A remark on this clone: In this CDR3 the conserved last residue, phenylalanine or tryptophan, is missing, so a read error is likely. The DNA is left out, because the CDR3 cannot be placed on it with certainty; the CDR3 is given as TCRdb lists it. The rearrangement links TRBV2 to TRBJ2-7; no check of the table's D call, TRBD1, against the DNA was made. Per the germline V gene, CDR1 is SNHLY and CDR2 is FYNNEI. The CDR3 region is 12 residues in length, termini included. CDR3 amino acids: CASRNGDHRGIL.

The chain uses TRBV7-9 and TRBJ2-7; 7 bases are shared with TRBD2. The trim removed 4 bases at V and 5 bases at J, leaving 5 bases unmatched. Germline loops: CDR1 SEHNR, CDR2 FQNEAQ (reference sequence). The CDR3 covers 13 residues. Here the CDR3 DNA reads TGTGCCAGCAGCTACGGACTAGGAAACGAGCAGTACTTC. As protein: CASSYGLGNEQYF.